Included here is one T cell receptor beta chain sequence, with context. This clonotype came up many times. It lacks a known antigen. No base qualities exist here, and no much larger clone lies one base off it. Ophthalmopathy patients had moderately to severely active disease, with a Clinical Activity Score of 3 or more, a NOSPECS grade of 4 or more, and a disease duration of less than 3 months. Any patient with an uncontrolled infection, another autoimmune disease, pregnancy or lactation was excluded. Clinical symptoms, serum thyroxine and TRAb, thyroid ultrasound, and orbital computed tomography formed the basis for the diagnoses. Ficoll-Paque density gradient centrifugation was used to isolate PBMCs from about 9.4 ml of fresh peripheral blood. Total RNA was extracted using Trizol reagent, and RNA quality was assessed on an Agilent 2100 Bioanalyzer. The sample belongs to a study of T cells in Graves' hyperthyroidism and ophthalmopathy (dated by TCRdb to between 2018 and 2021). Regarding the study in general: Peripheral blood was collected at initial diagnosis, before any treatment. TCR V-J signatures able to tell the groups apart were searched for in a discovery cohort of approximately 95 patients, of whom more than 40 had Graves' ophthalmopathy and around 57 had stable Graves' hyperthyroidism. Prospective prediction of ophthalmopathy was tested in an independent validation cohort of fewer than 20 hyperthyroidism patients and 17 patients who later progressed to ophthalmopathy. The 100 or so discovery patients were randomly split 7:3 into training and test sets. Thyroid tissue and blood T-cell repertoires from six Graves' hyperthyroidism patients were also compared in the study. Once sampling was done, hyperthyroidism patients were given methimazole at a starting dose of 30 mg daily, whereas ophthalmopathy patients were given high-dose intravenous methylprednisolone. The paper describes TCR Vbeta CDR3 sequencing of 140 or so peripheral blood samples, made up of under 50 ophthalmopathy patients, 70 to 80 hyperthyroidism patients and 17 progressor patients.

Findings and caveats that apply to the study as a whole: Ophthalmopathy was separated from stable hyperthyroidism by a 13 V-J signature model, with 87.88% sensitivity and approximately 84% specificity obtained in cross-validation and 80%/75% obtained in testing. Sample size was not statistically predetermined, and investigators were not blinded to group allocation. Blood samples also contained most of the expanded thyroid clonotypes (frequency above 0.001), which suggests that blood repertoires may reflect thyroid immune responses. During validation, the model predicted progression to ophthalmopathy a median of about 5.9 months ahead of onset, with more than 60% sensitivity and 72% to 85% specificity.

Deletion took 5 bases off V and 5 bases off J, with a span of 15 bases between the germline ends. The CDR3 sequence holds 14 residues, the cysteine and phenylalanine included. Only the CDR3 DNA is retained, 42 bases long and in frame from the first base. The TCR beta CDR3 regions were amplified from RNA transcripts. The first round of RT-PCR for the TCR CDR3 was performed with the HTBI primer set and the Qiagen OneStep RT-PCR kit. A second multiplex PCR round built the libraries, followed by size selection and purification. Libraries were sequenced paired-end with 100 bp reads on an Illumina HiSeq2000. The study's processing was this. SOAPnuke was used to process the raw data, with reads discarded if the reads contained adapters or uncalled bases, had a mean Phred below 15, or lacked an exact constant-primer or identifier match. High-quality paired reads were merged with COPE v1.2.5, and unique nucleotide sequences were defined as clonotypes. MiTCR v1.1 was used to align the clonotypes against IMGT TRBV, TRBD and TRBJ reference segments. Only V-J combinations with frequency above 0.0001, covering about 99% of repertoires, were analysed. A TCS score was defined as the ratio between F50 (clonal expansion) and ExV (chaos), using BLOSUM62-based TCRdist between CDR3 peptides within each V-J. Welch's t-statistics and random forest reduced around 510 V-J features to under 15, which were used in a naive Bayes classifier (R e1071). The public sequencing data were trimmed at Q25 with fastp and processed into clonotypes with MiXCR by TCRdb, which kept only in-frame beta chains. Rows with a matching CDR3 protein are joined into one entry that keeps the most common DNA and genes. TCRdb, not the authors, supplied the V and J calls. Present in this sample are more than 450,000 distinct CDR3 sequences, 15% to 20% of which were seen just once. Over 45% of the sample belongs to the ten largest clones.

The sequenced sample was blood. The sequence was obtained from a middle-aged man with Graves' ophthalmopathy. This chain is built from TRBV12-3 or TRBV12-4 and TRBJ1-1; the D gene is possibly TRBD1, with 5 bases matching. The sequence in DNA is TGTGCCAGCAGTACCCAGGGAAAGGGGACTGAAGCTTTCTTT. Its product reads: CASSTQGKGTEAFF.